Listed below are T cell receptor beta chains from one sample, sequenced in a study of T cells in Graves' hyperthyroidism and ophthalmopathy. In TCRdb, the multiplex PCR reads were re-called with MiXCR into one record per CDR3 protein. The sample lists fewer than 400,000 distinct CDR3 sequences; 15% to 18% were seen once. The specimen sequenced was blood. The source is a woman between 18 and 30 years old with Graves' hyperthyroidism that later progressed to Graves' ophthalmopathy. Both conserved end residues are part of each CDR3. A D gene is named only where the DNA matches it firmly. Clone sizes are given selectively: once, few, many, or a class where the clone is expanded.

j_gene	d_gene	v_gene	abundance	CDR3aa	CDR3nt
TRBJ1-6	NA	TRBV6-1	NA	CASSSHPGNNNSPLHF	TGTGCCAGCAGTTCCCATCCAGGAAATAATAATTCACCCCTCCACTTT
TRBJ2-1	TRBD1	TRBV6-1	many	CASCDREYNEQFF	TGTGCCAGCTGCGACAGGGAATACAATGAGCAGTTCTTC
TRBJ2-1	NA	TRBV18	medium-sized	CASSPPTGSYNEQFF	TGTGCCAGCTCACCACCCACCGGCTCCTACAATGAGCAGTTCTTC
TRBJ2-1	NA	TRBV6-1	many	CASSEGVGNYNEQFF	TGTGCCAGCAGTGAAGGGGTAGGGAATTACAATGAGCAGTTCTTC
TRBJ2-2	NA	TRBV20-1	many	CSARADTGELFF	TGCAGTGCCAGGGCCGACACCGGGGAGCTGTTTTTT
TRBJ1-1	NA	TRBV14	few	CASSQDPMRGAWAFF	TGTGCCAGCAGCCAAGACCCTATGCGGGGGGCCTGGGCTTTCTTT
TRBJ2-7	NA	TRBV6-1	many	CASSEAARGISYEQYF	TGTGCCAGCAGTGAAGCGGCCAGGGGTATTTCCTACGAGCAGTACTTC
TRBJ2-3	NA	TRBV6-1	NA	CASASGTQYF	TGTGCCAGCGCGTCCGGTACGCAGTATTTT
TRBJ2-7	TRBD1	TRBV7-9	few	CASSSGTGVVDEQYF	TGTGCCAGCAGTTCCGGGACAGGGGTCGTCGACGAGCAGTACTTC
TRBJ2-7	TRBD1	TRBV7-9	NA	CASSLGTGGGIFYEQYF	TGTGCCAGCAGCTTAGGGACAGGGGGCGGCATTTTCTACGAGCAGTACTTC
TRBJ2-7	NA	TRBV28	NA	CASSLFRGSEQYF	TGTGCCAGCAGTTTATTTAGGGGGAGCGAGCAGTACTTC
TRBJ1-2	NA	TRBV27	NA	CASSPTIPPRYGYTF	TGTGCCAGCTCCCCCACGATACCCCCACGTTACGGCTACACCTTC
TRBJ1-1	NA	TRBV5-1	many	CASSRGSTEAFF	TGCGCCAGCAGTAGGGGGTCCACTGAAGCTTTCTTT
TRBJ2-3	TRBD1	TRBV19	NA	CATGQGNTQYF	TGTGCCACGGGACAGGGAAACACGCAGTATTTT
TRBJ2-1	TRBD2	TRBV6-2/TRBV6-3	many	CASCSWGGQSSYNEQFF	TGTGCCAGCTGCTCCTGGGGGGGTCAGAGCTCCTACAATGAGCAGTTCTTC
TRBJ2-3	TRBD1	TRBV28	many	CASSAGGSTDTQYF	TGTGCCAGCAGCGCAGGGGGAAGCACAGATACGCAGTATTTT
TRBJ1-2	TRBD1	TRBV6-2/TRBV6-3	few	CASSGQGADGYTF	TGTGCCAGCAGTGGACAGGGGGCTGATGGCTACACCTTC
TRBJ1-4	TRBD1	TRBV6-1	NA	CASSEGQGREKLFF	TGTGCCAGCAGTGAGGGACAGGGACGTGAAAAACTGTTTTTT